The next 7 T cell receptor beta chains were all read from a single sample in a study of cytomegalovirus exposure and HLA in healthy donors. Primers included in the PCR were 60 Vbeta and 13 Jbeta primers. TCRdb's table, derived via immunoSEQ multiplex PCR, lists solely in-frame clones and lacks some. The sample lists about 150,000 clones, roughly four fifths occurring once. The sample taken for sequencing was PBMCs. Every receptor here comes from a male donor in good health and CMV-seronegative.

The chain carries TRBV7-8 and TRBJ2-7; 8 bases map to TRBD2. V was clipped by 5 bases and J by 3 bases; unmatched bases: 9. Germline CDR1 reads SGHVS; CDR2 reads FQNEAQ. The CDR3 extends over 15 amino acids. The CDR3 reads CASSPNSGTIYEQYF. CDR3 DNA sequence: TGTGCCAGCAGCCCAAATAGCGGGACGATCTACGAGCAGTACTTC. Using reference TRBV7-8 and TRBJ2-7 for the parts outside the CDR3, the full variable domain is GAGVSQSPRYKVAKRGQDVALRCDPISGHVSLFWYQQALGQGPEFLTYFQNEAQLDKSGLPSDRFFAERPEGSVSTLKIQRTQQEDSAVYLCASSPNSGTIYEQYFGPGTRLTVT.

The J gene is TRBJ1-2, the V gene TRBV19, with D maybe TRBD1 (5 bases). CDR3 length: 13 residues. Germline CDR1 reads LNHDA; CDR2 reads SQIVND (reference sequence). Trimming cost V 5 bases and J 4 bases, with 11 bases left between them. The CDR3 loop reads CASSVQGIYGYTF. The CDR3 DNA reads TGTGCCAGTAGTGTCCAGGGAATCTATGGCTACACCTTC.

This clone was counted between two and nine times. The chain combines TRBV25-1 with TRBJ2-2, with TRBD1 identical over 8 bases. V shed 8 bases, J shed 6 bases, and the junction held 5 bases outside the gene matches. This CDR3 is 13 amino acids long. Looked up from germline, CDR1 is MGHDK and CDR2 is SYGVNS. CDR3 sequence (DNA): TGTGCCAGCCAACTACAGGGGGCCGGGGAGCTGTTTTTT. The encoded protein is CASQLQGAGELFF.

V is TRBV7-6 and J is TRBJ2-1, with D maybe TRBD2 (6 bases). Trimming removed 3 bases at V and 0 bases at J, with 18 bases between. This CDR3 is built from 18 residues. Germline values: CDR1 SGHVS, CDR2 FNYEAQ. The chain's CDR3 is CASSFFARESSSYNEQFF. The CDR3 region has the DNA TGTGCCAGCAGCTTTTTCGCCCGGGAGTCCAGCTCCTACAATGAGCAGTTCTTC.

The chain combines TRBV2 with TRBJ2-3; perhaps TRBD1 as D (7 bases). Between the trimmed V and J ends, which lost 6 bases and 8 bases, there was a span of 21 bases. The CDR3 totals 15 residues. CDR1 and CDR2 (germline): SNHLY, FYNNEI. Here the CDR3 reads CASRASLTEGATQYF. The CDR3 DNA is TGTGCCAGCAGAGCGTCACTAACGGAGGGGGCTACGCAGTATTTT.

The chain's CDR3 is CASKGTGASEQYF. The CDR3 DNA is TGTGCCAGTAAAGGGACAGGGGCGAGCGAGCAGTACTTC. The chain couples TRBV28 to TRBJ2-7, with TRBD1 matching over 10 bases. CDR3 length equals 13 residues. Germline CDR1 MDHEN, CDR2 SYDVKM. The V segment lost 9 bases and the J segment 6 bases; nucleotides outside the gene matches: 8. Full variable domain (missing parts from reference TRBV28 and TRBJ2-7): DVKVTQSSRYLVKRTGEKVFLECVQDMDHENMFWYRQDPGLGLRLIYFSYDVKMKEKGDIPEGYSVSREKKERFSLILESASTNQTSMYLCASKGTGASEQYFGPGTRLTVT.

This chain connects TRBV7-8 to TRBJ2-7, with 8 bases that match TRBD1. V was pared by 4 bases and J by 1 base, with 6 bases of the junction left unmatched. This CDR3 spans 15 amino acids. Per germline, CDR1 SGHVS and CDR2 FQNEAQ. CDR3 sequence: CASSSPGQGSYEQYF. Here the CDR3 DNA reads TGTGCCAGCAGCTCACCCGGACAGGGATCCTACGAGCAGTACTTC.